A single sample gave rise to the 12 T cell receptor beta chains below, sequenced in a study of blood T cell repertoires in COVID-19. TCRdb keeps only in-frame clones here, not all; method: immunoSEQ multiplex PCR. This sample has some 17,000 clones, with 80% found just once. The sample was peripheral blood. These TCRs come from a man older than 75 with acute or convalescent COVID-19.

The chain's CDR3 is CASSQVPVRQRRTDTQYF. CDR3 in DNA: TGCGCCAGCAGTCAAGTCCCCGTGAGACAGAGACGGACAGATACGCAGTATTTT. The chain uses TRBV23-1 and TRBJ2-3, with TRBD1 as a possible D gene (5 bases). TRBV23-1 is noted as an ORF with a role that remains uncertain. The V gene lost 2 bases and the J gene lost 3 bases, with 21 bases spanning the gap. The CDR3 loop spans 18 amino acids.

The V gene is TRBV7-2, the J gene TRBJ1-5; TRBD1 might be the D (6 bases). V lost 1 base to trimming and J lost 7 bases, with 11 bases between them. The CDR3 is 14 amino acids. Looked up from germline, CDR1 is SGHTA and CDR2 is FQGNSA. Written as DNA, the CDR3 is TGTGCCAGCAGCTTAGGGCCCCAGGGGCAGCCCCAGCATTTT. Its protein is CASSLGPQGQPQHF.

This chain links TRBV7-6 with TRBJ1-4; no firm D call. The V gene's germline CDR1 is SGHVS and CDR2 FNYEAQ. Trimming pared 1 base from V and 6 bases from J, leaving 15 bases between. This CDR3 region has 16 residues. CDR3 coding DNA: TGTGCCAGCAGCTTAGTTTCCGCCAGAGACTATGAAAAACTGTTTTTT. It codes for CASSLVSARDYEKLFF.

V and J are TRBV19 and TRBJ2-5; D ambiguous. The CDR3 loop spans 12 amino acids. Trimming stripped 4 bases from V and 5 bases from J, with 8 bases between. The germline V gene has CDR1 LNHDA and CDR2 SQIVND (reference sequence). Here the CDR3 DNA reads TGTGCCAGTAGTACCCAGAGGGAGACCCAGTACTTC. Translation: CASSTQRETQYF. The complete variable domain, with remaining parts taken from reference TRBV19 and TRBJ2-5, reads DGGITQSPKYLFRKEGQNVTLSCEQNLNHDAMYWYRQDPGQGLRLIYYSQIVNDFQKGDIAEGYSVSREKKESFPLTVTSAQKNPTAFYLCASSTQRETQYFGPGTRLLVL.

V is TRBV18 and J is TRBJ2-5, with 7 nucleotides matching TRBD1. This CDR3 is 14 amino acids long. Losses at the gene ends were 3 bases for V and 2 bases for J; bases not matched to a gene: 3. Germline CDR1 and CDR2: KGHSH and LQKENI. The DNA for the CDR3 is TGTGCCAGCTCACCTCCGGGACAGCAAGAGACCCAGTACTTC. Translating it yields CASSPPGQQETQYF.

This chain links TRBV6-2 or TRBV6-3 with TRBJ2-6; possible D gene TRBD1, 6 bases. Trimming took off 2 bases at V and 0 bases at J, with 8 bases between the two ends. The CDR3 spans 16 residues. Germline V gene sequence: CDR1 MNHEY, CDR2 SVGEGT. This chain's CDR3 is CASSYQGSSGANVLTF. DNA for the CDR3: TGTGCCAGCAGTTACCAGGGGAGCTCTGGGGCCAACGTCCTGACTTTC.

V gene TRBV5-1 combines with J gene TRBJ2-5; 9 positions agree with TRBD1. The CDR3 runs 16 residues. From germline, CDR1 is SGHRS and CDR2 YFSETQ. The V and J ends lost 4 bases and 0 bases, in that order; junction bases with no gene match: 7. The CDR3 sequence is CASSIGTGSYQETQYF. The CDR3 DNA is TGCGCCAGCAGCATAGGGACAGGGTCGTACCAAGAGACCCAGTACTTC.

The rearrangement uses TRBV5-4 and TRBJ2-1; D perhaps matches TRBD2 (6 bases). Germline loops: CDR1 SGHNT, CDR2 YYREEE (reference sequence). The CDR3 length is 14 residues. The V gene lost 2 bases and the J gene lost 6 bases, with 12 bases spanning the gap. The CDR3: CASSFGSGGNEQFF. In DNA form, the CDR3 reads TGTGCCAGCAGCTTCGGGAGTGGTGGCAATGAGCAGTTCTTC.

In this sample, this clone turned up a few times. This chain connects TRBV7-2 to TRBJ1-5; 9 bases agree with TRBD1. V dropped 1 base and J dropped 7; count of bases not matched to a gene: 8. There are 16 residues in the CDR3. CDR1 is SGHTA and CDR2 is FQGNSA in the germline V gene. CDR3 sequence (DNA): TGTGCCAGCAGCTTAGTCGCCGGGACAGGGAGGCAGCCCCAGCATTTT. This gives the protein CASSLVAGTGRQPQHF.

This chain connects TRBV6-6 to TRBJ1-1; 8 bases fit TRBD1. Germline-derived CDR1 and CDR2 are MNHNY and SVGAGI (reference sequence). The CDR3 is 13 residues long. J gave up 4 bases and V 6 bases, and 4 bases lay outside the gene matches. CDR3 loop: CASRMDRVTEAFF. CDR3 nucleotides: TGTGCCAGCAGGATGGACAGGGTCACTGAAGCTTTCTTT.

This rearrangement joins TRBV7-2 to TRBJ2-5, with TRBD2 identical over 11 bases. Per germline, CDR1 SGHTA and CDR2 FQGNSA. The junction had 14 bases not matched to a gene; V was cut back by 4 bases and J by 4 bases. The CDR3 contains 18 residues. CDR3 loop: CASSSVLSGGALGETQYF. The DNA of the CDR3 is TGTGCCAGCAGCTCCGTGCTTAGCGGGGGGGCCCTCGGAGAGACCCAGTACTTC.

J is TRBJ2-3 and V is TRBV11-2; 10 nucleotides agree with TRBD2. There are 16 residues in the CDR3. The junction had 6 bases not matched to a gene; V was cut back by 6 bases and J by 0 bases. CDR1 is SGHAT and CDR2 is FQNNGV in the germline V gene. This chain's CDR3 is CASSRQRGGSTDTQYF. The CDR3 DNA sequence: TGTGCCAGCAGTAGGCAGCGGGGGGGGAGCACAGATACGCAGTATTTT.